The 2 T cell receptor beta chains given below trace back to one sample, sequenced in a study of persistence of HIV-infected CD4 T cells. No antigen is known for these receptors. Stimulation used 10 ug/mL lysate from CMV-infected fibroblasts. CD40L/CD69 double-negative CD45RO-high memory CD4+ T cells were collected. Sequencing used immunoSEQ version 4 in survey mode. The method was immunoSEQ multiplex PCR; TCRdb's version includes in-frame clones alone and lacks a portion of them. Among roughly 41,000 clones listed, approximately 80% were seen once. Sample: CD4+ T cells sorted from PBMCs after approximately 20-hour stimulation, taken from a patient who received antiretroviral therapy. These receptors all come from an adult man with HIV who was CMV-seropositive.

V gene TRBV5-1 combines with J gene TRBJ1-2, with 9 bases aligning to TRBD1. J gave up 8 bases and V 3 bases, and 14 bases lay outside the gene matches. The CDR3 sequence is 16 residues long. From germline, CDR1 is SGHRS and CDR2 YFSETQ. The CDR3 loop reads CASSSALRQGVGGYTF. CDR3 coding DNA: TGCGCCAGCAGCTCCGCTCTTCGACAGGGGGTAGGAGGCTACACCTTC.

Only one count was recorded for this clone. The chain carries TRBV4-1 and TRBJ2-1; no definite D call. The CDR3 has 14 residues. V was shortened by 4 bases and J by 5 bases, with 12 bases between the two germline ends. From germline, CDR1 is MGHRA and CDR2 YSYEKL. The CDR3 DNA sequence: TGCGCCAGCAGCCGAGGCGGCAGAGACAATGAGCAGTTCTTC. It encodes CASSRGGRDNEQFF.